Below, one T cell receptor (beta chain) is given with its context. The length of the CDR3 is 16 residues. Per germline, CDR1 LNHDA and CDR2 SQIVND (reference sequence). V lost 5 bases to trimming and J lost 6 bases; unmatched junction nucleotides: 14. The sample is drawn from a study of chemoradiotherapy in HPV16-positive cancers. Measured with immunoSEQ multiplex PCR; TCRdb has only the in-frame clones, and not every one. Counted here are over 2,000 clones, 70% to 90% occurring once; the ten biggest clones make up about 22%. V gene TRBV19 combines with J gene TRBJ1-2; 8 nucleotides line up with TRBD1. This clonotype was sampled from a human donor with HPV-associated anogenital cancer. Sequenced here: tumor tissue, sampled from a patient who underwent chemoradiotherapy. CDR3 protein: CASSSLPDRGFDGYTF. The CDR3 coding sequence is TGTGCCAGTAGTTCCCTTCCCGACAGGGGATTTGATGGCTACACCTTC. The variable domain in full, with the rest retrieved from reference TRBV19 and TRBJ1-2, is DGGITQSPKYLFRKEGQNVTLSCEQNLNHDAMYWYRQDPGQGLRLIYYSQIVNDFQKGDIAEGYSVSREKKESFPLTVTSAQKNPTAFYLCASSSLPDRGFDGYTFGSGTRLTVV.